This T cell receptor (beta chain) was obtained from a study of cytomegalovirus exposure and HLA in healthy donors. Study context: HLA-typed donors contributed 65 million to 95 million unique TCRs, which were held in an early data release. Overall study findings and caveats: Among TCR sequences, most were rare, though some public TCRs appeared in many donors. Likely technical artifact: a cluster of highly shared sequence variants. Donors belonging to an Asian-associated ancestry cluster reportedly showed fewer N-insertions in productive TCRs than the roughly 680-donor mean, according to what a later analysis found.

Amplification used 60 Vbeta primers and 13 Jbeta primers. Method: immunoSEQ multiplex PCR; TCRdb's copy keeps in-frame clones and lacks some. The table has over 150,000 clones, approximately 85% seen once; the top ten hold around 10%. As regards this clone: Its target is not known.

What was sequenced was PBMCs. This receptor was obtained from a man over 45 in good health and CMV-seropositive.

In DNA form, the CDR3 reads TGTGCCAGCAGTTTATCGGAAAGGGGATATAGCAATCAGCCCCAGCATTTT. It specifies CASSLSERGYSNQPQHF. The chain recombines TRBV28 with TRBJ1-5; tentative D call: TRBD1 (5 bases). Trimming shortened V by 1 base and J by 0 bases, and 13 bases separated the two germline ends. The CDR3 extends over 17 amino acids. Germline loops: CDR1 MDHEN, CDR2 SYDVKM. Together with reference TRBV28 and TRBJ1-5, the CDR3 gives the full variable domain: DVKVTQSSRYLVKRTGEKVFLECVQDMDHENMFWYRQDPGLGLRLIYFSYDVKMKEKGDIPEGYSVSREKKERFSLILESASTNQTSMYLCASSLSERGYSNQPQHFGDGTRLSIL.